This T cell receptor (beta chain) was recorded in a study of regulatory T cells in long-lasting Graves disease. Relying on iRepertoire HTBI primers and Arm-PCR of CDR3 regions, the team built TCR beta libraries. TCRdb ran MiXCR on the multiplex PCR reads and lists one entry per CDR3 protein. This table holds 350,000 to 550,000 distinct CDR3 sequences, 15% to 20% found once. V dropped 5 bases and J dropped 3; count of bases not matched to a gene: 5. Germline V gene data show CDR1 as GTSNPN and CDR2 as SVGIG (reference sequence). The CDR3 has 13 amino acids. Time point given: newly diagnosed GD, antithyroid drugs for less than 3 months. PBMCs were the source of the RNA used for TCR sequencing. This clonotype was observed many times. Another study also made use of these data, one on T cells in Graves' hyperthyroidism and ophthalmopathy. That source reports: The study used the HTBI primer set for a first-round RT-PCR of the TCR CDR3. Most thyroid-expanded clonotypes above 0.001 were also found in blood.

Sequences were derived from peripheral blood mononuclear cells (PBMCs), sampled at new diagnosis, from a patient treated with antithyroid drugs. This receptor was identified in a woman aged 18-30 years with Graves disease. The rearrangement links TRBV30 to TRBJ2-7; TRBD1 agrees at 9 bases. The CDR3 DNA is TGTGCCTGGGATGGGACAGGGCTCTACGAGCAGTACTTC. Translated, it gives CAWDGTGLYEQYF.